Listed here are 27 T cell receptor beta chains from one sample, sequenced in a study of blood T cell repertoires in COVID-19. Profiling relied on immunoSEQ multiplex PCR, and the TCRdb table lists in-frame clones only, not all of them. The table records around 300,000 clones, roughly 90% of them present only once. The sample taken for sequencing was PBMCs or T cells enriched from blood (not recorded which). The receptors were gathered from a woman in her sixties or seventies who had recovered from COVID-19.

V and J are TRBV29-1 and TRBJ1-2, with D unclear. CDR3 length: 13 residues. Per germline, CDR1 SQVTM and CDR2 ANQGSEA. Deletions cut 4 bases from V and 6 bases from J, with 15 bases between. CDR3 region: CSVVLSVGNGYTF. The CDR3 coding sequence is TGCAGCGTTGTACTATCCGTAGGAAATGGCTACACCTTC.

J is TRBJ1-1 and V is TRBV29-1; 8 nucleotides agree with TRBD1. Germline-derived CDR1 and CDR2 are SQVTM and ANQGSEA. This CDR3 is built from 13 residues. With 7 bases clipped from V and 4 bases from J, the junction kept 8 bases outside the gene matches. CDR3 sequence (DNA): TGCAGCGGCCGGACAGGGAGGAGCACTGAAGCTTTCTTT. Its protein is CSGRTGRSTEAFF.

This clone was detected once. The chain employs TRBV11-2 and TRBJ2-7; a weak D match, TRBD2 (6 bases). There are 17 residues in the CDR3. V lost 6 bases, J lost 2 bases, and 23 bases lay in between. From germline, CDR1 is SGHAT and CDR2 FQNNGV. The DNA of the CDR3 is TGTGCCAGCAGACCCACCCCGGGACTTGGAAACACCTACGAGCAGTACTTC. Encoded protein: CASRPTPGLGNTYEQYF. Combining the CDR3 with reference TRBV11-2 and TRBJ2-7 gives the whole variable domain EAGVAQSPRYKIIEKRQSVAFWCNPISGHATLYWYQQILGQGPKLLIQFQNNGVVDDSQLPKDRFSAERLKGVDSTLKIQPAKLEDSAVYLCASRPTPGLGNTYEQYFGPGTRLTVT.

The J gene is TRBJ2-1, the V gene TRBV9, with D perhaps TRBD2 (5 bases). The germline V gene has CDR1 SGDLS and CDR2 YYNGEE. Trimming removed 5 bases at V and 5 bases at J, with 17 bases between. CDR3 size: 15 residues. The CDR3 nucleotides read TGTGCCAGCAGGAAAAGCGGTAGCGAAGACAATGAGCAGTTCTTC. Residues: CASRKSGSEDNEQFF.

The gene calls are TRBV5-4 and TRBJ1-5, with D maybe TRBD1 (6 bases). CDR3 size: 16 residues. V was cut by 1 base and J by 3 bases, with 14 bases left in between. CDR1 is SGHNT, CDR2 YYREEE, per germline (reference sequence). CDR3 DNA sequence: TGTGCCAGCAGCTTGACGGAGGGGGGGACCAATCAGCCCCAGCATTTT. Translating gives CASSLTEGGTNQPQHF.

The DNA of the CDR3 is TGCGCCAGCAGCTTGCGGGGAGCGGGGGGGAATTATGAGCAGTTCTTC. Residues: CASSLRGAGGNYEQFF. This sequence joins TRBV5-1 and TRBJ2-1; 10 nucleotides align to TRBD2. The CDR3 covers 16 residues. CDR1 and CDR2 from the germline V gene are SGHRS and YFSETQ. Trimming at V came to 1 base and at J to 8 bases, leaving 9 bases not matched to a gene.

The V gene is TRBV28, the J gene TRBJ1-2; D unclear. V was clipped by 4 bases and J by 7 bases, with 7 bases between them. CDR3 length: 11 amino acids. The V gene's germline CDR1 is MDHEN and CDR2 SYDVKM. In DNA, the CDR3 is TGTGCCAGCAGTTCAGGAGGTGGCTACACCTTC. Translating gives CASSSGGGYTF.

This clone was seen a single time. This chain links TRBV6-4 with TRBJ1-5, with 7 bases matching TRBD1. V was pared by 3 bases and J by 6 bases, with 5 bases of the junction left unmatched. Germline lookup yields CDR1 MRHNA and CDR2 SNTAGT. The CDR3 totals 14 residues. CDR3 in amino acids: CASSETGTVQPQHF. In nucleotides, the CDR3 is TGTGCCAGCAGTGAAACCGGGACAGTTCAGCCCCAGCATTTT.

This clone occurred once. The chain combines TRBV9 with TRBJ2-7; possibly TRBD2 for D (5 bases). The V gene lost 1 base and the J gene lost 0 bases, with 8 bases spanning the gap. The germline V gene encodes CDR1 SGDLS and CDR2 YYNGEE. The CDR3 has 14 amino acids. The CDR3 sequence: CASSVTGNSYEQYF. The CDR3 DNA follows: TGTGCCAGCAGCGTAACCGGGAACTCCTACGAGCAGTACTTC.

The chain is built from TRBV7-9 and TRBJ1-6; no clear D. The V end lost 5 bases, the J end lost 8 bases, and 10 bases lay between the germline ends. This CDR3 contains 13 residues. Germline V gene data show CDR1 as SEHNR and CDR2 as FQNEAQ (reference sequence). CDR3 loop: CASSPEGHSPLHF. CDR3 in DNA: TGTGCCAGCAGCCCGGAGGGCCATTCACCCCTCCACTTT.

The chain joins TRBV5-6 to TRBJ1-5, with D possibly matching TRBD1 (6 bases). Germline V lookup: CDR1 SGHDT, CDR2 YYEEEE. This CDR3 has 15 amino acids. With 1 base removed from V and 2 bases from J, the gap between germline ends came to 10 bases. The CDR3 coding sequence is TGTGCCAGCAGCTTGTCAGGGGCGGGCAATCAGCCCCAGCATTTT. It encodes CASSLSGAGNQPQHF.

The chain carries TRBV5-4 and TRBJ1-1, with 7 nucleotides matching TRBD1. The V and J ends lost 6 bases and 1 base, in that order; junction bases with no gene match: 9. CDR1 and CDR2 (germline): SGHNT, YYREEE (reference sequence). This CDR3 region has 15 residues. In DNA, the CDR3 is TGTGCCAGCACCCTGGCGGGACAGCCGAACACTGAAGCTTTCTTT. This translates into CASTLAGQPNTEAFF.

This clone was counted a single time. Other DNA sequences in the sample encode the same CDR3. This rearrangement joins TRBV5-1 to TRBJ1-1; 8 bases are shared with TRBD1. Germline V gene data show CDR1 as SGHRS and CDR2 as YFSETQ. The CDR3 runs 13 residues. V lost 0 bases, J lost 8 bases, and 3 bases stayed unmatched. The chain's CDR3 is CASSLGTGSEAFF. The CDR3 DNA follows: TGCGCCAGCAGCTTGGGGACAGGGAGCGAAGCTTTCTTT.

The J gene is TRBJ2-1, the V gene TRBV29-1, with 9 bases that match TRBD2. J was trimmed by 2 bases and V by 4 bases; bases with no gene match: 6. This CDR3 region has 15 residues. Germline CDR1 reads SQVTM; CDR2 reads ANQGSEA. The DNA of the CDR3 is TGCAGCGTTGTGGAACTAGCGGGCGCCTACAATGAGCAGTTCTTC. It yields the protein CSVVELAGAYNEQFF.

The chain recombines TRBV7-3 with TRBJ2-5; possible D gene TRBD2, 6 bases. The CDR3 sequence is 14 residues long. Germline V gene lookup returns CDR1 SGHTA and CDR2 FQGTGA. Deletions cut 5 bases from V and 4 bases from J, with 14 bases between. CDR3 nucleotides: TGTGCCAGCAGCCCGGGACTGGCGGGAGAGACCCAGTACTTC. Translated: CASSPGLAGETQYF.

The chain uses TRBV5-1 and TRBJ1-6; 8 bases match TRBD1. CDR1 and CDR2 from the germline V gene are SGHRS and YFSETQ. Trimming removed 4 bases from V and 6 bases from J; junction bases left unmatched: 3. The CDR3 length is 14 residues. The CDR3 protein is CASSRDRTNSPLHF. DNA of the CDR3: TGCGCCAGCAGCAGGGACAGGACTAATTCACCCCTCCACTTT.

The CDR3 DNA follows: TGCGCCAGCAGCCAGCCAGGGGAAGGCTACACCTTC. Amino acids: CASSQPGEGYTF. The chain has TRBV5-1 and TRBJ1-2; D perhaps matches TRBD1 (6 bases). Deletions cut 4 bases from V and 8 bases from J, with 12 bases between. Germline V gives CDR1 SGHRS, CDR2 YFSETQ. The CDR3 consists of 12 residues.

This sequence joins TRBV10-1 and TRBJ1-5; weak D call: TRBD1 (5 bases). Trimming removed 0 bases from V and 7 bases from J, with 7 bases in between. The CDR3 consists of 13 residues. The germline V gene has CDR1 WNHNN and CDR2 SYGVQD (reference sequence). CDR3 DNA sequence: TGCGCCAGCAGTGAGTCCGGGGGACAGCCCCAGCATTTT. It is translated as CASSESGGQPQHF.

The rearrangement links TRBV6-5 to TRBJ2-7; D is undetermined. Trimming took 10 bases from V and 3 from J, leaving 13 bases between them. CDR1 is MNHEY and CDR2 is SVGAGI in the germline V gene. The CDR3 spans 12 residues. In DNA form, the CDR3 reads TGTGCCATACGCCCCGGCGGCTACGAGCAGTACTTC. Translated: CAIRPGGYEQYF.

This rearrangement joins TRBV3-1 (or the pseudogene TRBV3-2) to TRBJ2-3; TRBD2 matches at 10 bases. The CDR3 consists of 19 residues. J gave up 8 bases and V 1 base, and 18 bases lay outside the gene matches. Germline V gene data show CDR1 as LGHDT and CDR2 as YNNKEL (reference sequence). The CDR3 region has the DNA TGTGCCAGCAGCCAAGGTATCGGATTGAGAACTAGCGGGGCCCCTACGCAGTATTTT. This gives the protein CASSQGIGLRTSGAPTQYF.

The genes are TRBV27 and TRBJ2-7; D may be TRBD2 (5 bases). The CDR3 is 15 residues long. The ends were cut back, 5 bases at V and 2 bases at J, with 16 bases in the middle. Germline CDR1 is MNHEY and CDR2 is SMNVEV (reference sequence). The CDR3 DNA reads as TGTGCCAGCAGTCCCCAGCGGTTTGGAGCCTACGAGCAGTACTTC. It encodes CASSPQRFGAYEQYF.

The rearrangement joins TRBV2 to TRBJ1-2; 8 bases are a match to TRBD1. This CDR3 region has 15 residues. Trimming removed 5 bases from V and 3 bases from J; junction bases left unmatched: 8. Germline assignment: CDR1 SNHLY and CDR2 FYNNEI. CDR3 amino acids: CASSKRLDRDYGYTF. The CDR3 nucleotides read TGTGCCAGCAGTAAACGATTGGACAGGGACTATGGCTACACCTTC.

V and J are TRBV7-2 and TRBJ2-1, with TRBD2 matching over 8 bases. CDR1 is SGHTA, CDR2 FQGNSA, per germline. The V and J ends lost 3 bases and 7 bases, in that order; junction bases with no gene match: 14. This CDR3 region has 17 residues. CDR3 sequence (DNA): TGTGCCAGCAGCTTCCATAGCGGGACGCTTCCTAATAATGAGCAGTTCTTC. Translated, it gives CASSFHSGTLPNNEQFF.

The CDR3 region is CASSVNADTQYF. The CDR3 DNA reads TGTGCCAGCAGCGTCAACGCGGATACGCAGTATTTT. The V call is TRBV9, the J call TRBJ2-3, with D unresolved. Per germline, CDR1 SGDLS and CDR2 YYNGEE. V was pared by 2 bases and J by 6 bases, with 7 bases between. The CDR3 length is 12 residues.

The chain combines TRBV28 with TRBJ1-2; D is perhaps TRBD1 (5 bases). The CDR3 has 13 amino acids. CDR1 is MDHEN, CDR2 SYDVKM, per germline. V lost 4 bases to trimming and J lost 4 bases, with 10 bases between them. The CDR3 DNA sequence: TGTGCCAGCAGTTCACAGGATATCTATGGCTACACCTTC. Amino acids: CASSSQDIYGYTF.

The CDR3 is CASSPTKDWRSSYNEQFF. The CDR3 bases are TGTGCCAGCAGCCCCACCAAGGACTGGAGAAGCTCCTACAATGAGCAGTTCTTC. The chain is built from TRBV3-1 (or the pseudogene TRBV3-2) and TRBJ2-1; D possibly corresponds to TRBD2 (5 bases). The V end lost 4 bases, the J end lost 0 bases, and 19 bases lay between the germline ends. This CDR3 has 18 amino acids. The germline CDR1 and CDR2 sequences are LGHDT and YNNKEL (reference sequence).

The J gene is TRBJ2-5, the V gene TRBV10-3; D is undetermined. Trimming took off 0 bases at V and 8 bases at J, with 4 bases between the two ends. The length of the CDR3 is 11 residues. Germline V gives CDR1 ENHRY, CDR2 SYGVKD. The CDR3 sequence is CAISESSTQYF. CDR3 nucleotides: TGTGCCATCAGTGAGTCTAGCACCCAGTACTTC.